Below, 13 T cell receptor beta chains from the same sample are listed, as sequenced in a study of blood T cell repertoires in COVID-19. The method was immunoSEQ multiplex PCR; TCRdb's version includes in-frame clones alone and lacks a portion of them. Here the sample spans hundreds of thousands of clones, roughly 89% being singletons. Sample: PBMCs or T cells enriched from blood (not recorded which). The source is a woman younger than 30 who had recovered from COVID-19.

V and J are TRBV28 and TRBJ2-3, with TRBD2 matching over 16 bases. The CDR3 length is 15 residues. CDR1 and CDR2 from the germline V gene are MDHEN and SYDVKM. J was trimmed by 6 bases and V by 5 bases; bases with no gene match: 2. CDR3 sequence: CASSEGLAGGDTQYF. Written as DNA, the CDR3 is TGTGCCAGCAGTGAGGGACTAGCGGGGGGGGATACGCAGTATTTT.

The V gene is TRBV6-2 or TRBV6-3, the J gene TRBJ2-7; D perhaps matches TRBD1 (5 bases). The V end lost 2 bases, the J end lost 2 bases, and 16 bases lay between the germline ends. Germline assignment: CDR1 MNHEY and CDR2 SVGEGT. CDR3 length: 16 residues. The CDR3 DNA follows: TGTGCCAGCAGTTACGGGTTGGGCAGGGTGACCTACGAGCAGTACTTC. This translates into CASSYGLGRVTYEQYF.

The gene calls are TRBV7-3 and TRBJ2-1; D is perhaps TRBD2 (6 bases). V was trimmed by 0 bases and J by 5 bases, leaving 20 bases between them. This CDR3 region has 18 residues. CDR1 and CDR2 (germline): SGHTA, FQGTGA. The CDR3 loop is CASSLTVGPGTFDNEQFF. Written as DNA, the CDR3 is TGTGCCAGCAGCTTAACGGTGGGGCCCGGGACTTTCGACAATGAGCAGTTCTTC. Using reference TRBV7-3 and TRBJ2-1 for the parts outside the CDR3, the full variable domain is GAGVSQTPSNKVTEKGKYVELRCDPISGHTALYWYRQSLGQGPEFLIYFQGTGAADDSGLPNDRFFAVRPEGSVSTLKIQRTERGDSAVYLCASSLTVGPGTFDNEQFFGPGTRLTVL.

The V and J genes are TRBV6-2 or TRBV6-3 and TRBJ2-1, with 7 positions matching TRBD1. The V gene end was trimmed by 6 bases and the J gene end by 2 bases; junction bases not matched to a gene: 10. The germline CDR1 and CDR2 sequences are MNHEY and SVGEGT. This CDR3 has 16 residues. This CDR3 is CASRPSTGTAYNEQFF. CDR3 sequence (DNA): TGTGCCAGCAGACCTTCTACCGGGACAGCCTACAATGAGCAGTTCTTC.

Only one count was recorded for this clone. This chain links TRBV6-6 with TRBJ1-2, with 8 bases aligning to TRBD1. CDR1 is MNHNY and CDR2 is SVGAGI in the germline V gene (reference sequence). The junction had 12 bases not matched to a gene; V was cut back by 5 bases and J by 4 bases. The length of the CDR3 is 16 residues. The CDR3 DNA sequence: TGTGCCAGCAGTCGAGCCGGGACAGGATCCCTCTATGGCTACACCTTC. Its protein product is CASSRAGTGSLYGYTF.

This rearrangement joins TRBV27 to TRBJ1-6, with 7 bases matching TRBD1. This CDR3 has 14 amino acids. Germline assignment: CDR1 MNHEY and CDR2 SMNVEV (reference sequence). The V gene end was trimmed by 6 bases and the J gene end by 7 bases; junction bases not matched to a gene: 6. The CDR3 nucleotides are TGTGCCAGCAGCCTTGGACAGGAAAATTCACCCCTCCACTTT. Amino acids: CASSLGQENSPLHF.

Comments on this clone: The same CDR3 also results from other DNA sequences found in this sample. V gene TRBV3-1 (or the pseudogene TRBV3-2) combines with J gene TRBJ1-1; D remains unclear. This CDR3 has 14 residues. The V end lost 1 base, the J end lost 3 bases, and 9 bases lay between the germline ends. The germline CDR1 and CDR2 sequences are LGHDT and YNNKEL (reference sequence). CDR3 nucleotide sequence: TGTGCCAGCAGCCAAGGAGGGCCAGACACTGAAGCTTTCTTT. The encoded protein is CASSQGGPDTEAFF.

CDR3 sequence: CASSTSGTYNEQFF. The CDR3 bases are TGTGCCAGCAGTACCTCGGGAACCTACAATGAGCAGTTCTTC. The chain joins TRBV28 to TRBJ2-1, with D possibly matching TRBD2 (5 bases). Trimming took off 5 bases at V and 2 bases at J, with 10 bases between the two ends. The CDR3 runs to 14 residues. CDR1 and CDR2 (germline): MDHEN, SYDVKM. The complete variable domain, with remaining parts taken from reference TRBV28 and TRBJ2-1, reads DVKVTQSSRYLVKRTGEKVFLECVQDMDHENMFWYRQDPGLGLRLIYFSYDVKMKEKGDIPEGYSVSREKKERFSLILESASTNQTSMYLCASSTSGTYNEQFFGPGTRLTVL.

The gene calls are TRBV11-1 and TRBJ2-7; D is undetermined. There are 13 residues in the CDR3. CDR1 SGHAT and CDR2 FQDESV come from the germline V gene (reference sequence). V was pared by 1 base and J by 12 bases, with 16 bases between. CDR3 DNA sequence: TGTGCCAGCAGCTTAGGTCTCTCCCTAGAACGGTACTTC. Translated: CASSLGLSLERYF.

This clone was detected once. The chain employs TRBV5-6 and TRBJ2-1; D is undetermined. V was clipped by 4 bases and J by 2 bases, with 4 bases between them. The CDR3 is 12 residues long. Germline CDR1 is SGHDT and CDR2 is YYEEEE. The CDR3 DNA is TGTGCCAGCAGCCTACCCTACAATGAGCAGTTCTTC. Amino acids: CASSLPYNEQFF.

The chain links TRBV28 to TRBJ1-2; 7 bases line up with TRBD1. This CDR3 region has 17 residues. In germline, CDR1 is MDHEN, CDR2 SYDVKM. V trimming: 4 bases; J trimming: 5 bases; junction bases outside the gene matches: 16. Here the CDR3 DNA reads TGTGCCAGCAGTTCCAGCAGGGGGTCGGATCTTATGTATGGCTACACCTTC. As protein: CASSSSRGSDLMYGYTF.

This rearrangement joins TRBV27 to TRBJ1-6; D is ambiguous. Trimming cost V 2 bases and J 9 bases, with 8 bases left between them. This CDR3 is built from 13 residues. CDR1 and CDR2 (germline): MNHEY, SMNVEV (reference sequence). The chain's CDR3 is CASSLSSGSPLHF. The CDR3, as DNA: TGTGCCAGCAGTTTAAGCAGCGGTTCACCCCTCCACTTT.

This sequence joins TRBV5-4 and TRBJ2-5, with TRBD1 matching over 9 bases. This CDR3 contains 14 residues. The ends lost 0 bases at V and 5 bases at J; junction bases unmatched: 2. Looked up from germline, CDR1 is SGHNT and CDR2 is YYREEE (reference sequence). The CDR3 DNA reads as TGTGCCAGCAGCTTGGGGGGGACAGGGGAGACCCAGTACTTC. Its translation is CASSLGGTGETQYF.